Following are 29 T cell receptor beta chains from one sample sequenced in a study of blood T cell repertoires in COVID-19. Assay: immunoSEQ multiplex PCR; the TCRdb copy retains only in-frame clones and omits some. Of under 200,000 clones listed, approximately 88% are singletons. The sample comprised PBMCs or T cells enriched from blood (not recorded which). The receptors derive from a woman aged 55-69 years who had recovered from COVID-19.

The chain recombines TRBV5-8 with TRBJ1-4; D remains ambiguous. This CDR3 has 16 residues. Germline lookup yields CDR1 SGHTS and CDR2 YDEGEE. The V gene lost 2 bases and the J gene lost 5 bases, with 16 bases spanning the gap. CDR3 sequence reads: CASSLYRRRMNEKLFF. The CDR3 bases are TGTGCCAGCAGCTTATATCGGAGGCGCATGAATGAAAAACTGTTTTTT.

The J gene is TRBJ2-4, the V gene TRBV5-6, with TRBD2 identical over 7 bases. With 2 bases clipped from V and 3 bases from J, the junction kept 2 bases outside the gene matches. The CDR3 spans 14 residues. CDR1 is SGHDT and CDR2 is YYEEEE in the germline V gene. The DNA for the CDR3 is TGTGCCAGCAGCTTTGGCGGGGGCAAAAACATTCAGTACTTC. It specifies CASSFGGGKNIQYF.

This rearrangement joins TRBV19 to TRBJ1-6; 10 positions agree with TRBD1. V lost 4 bases, J lost 3 bases, and 9 bases stayed unmatched. This CDR3 has 18 amino acids. Germline values: CDR1 LNHDA, CDR2 SQIVND (reference sequence). The CDR3 sequence: CASSTGQGISLYNSPLHF. The CDR3 bases are TGTGCCAGTAGTACGGGACAGGGGATTTCACTCTATAATTCACCCCTCCACTTT.

The chain employs TRBV6-5 and TRBJ2-6, with 7 positions matching TRBD1. J lost 4 bases, V lost 11 bases, and 11 bases had no gene match. CDR3 length equals 15 residues. Germline V gives CDR1 MNHEY, CDR2 SVGAGI. DNA of the CDR3: TGTGCCGGGGGACAGCAGCATCCCGGGGCCAACGTCCTGACTTTC. This gives the protein CAGGQQHPGANVLTF.

In this sample, this clone turned up a few times. V gene TRBV16 combines with J gene TRBJ1-1; a possible D gene is TRBD1 (5 bases). CDR1 and CDR2 (germline): KGHSY, FQNENV. V was trimmed by 1 base and J by 0 bases, leaving 9 bases between them. The CDR3 totals 15 residues. CDR3 sequence (DNA): TGTGCCAGCAGCCAATTCGGACACATGAACACTGAAGCTTTCTTT. It encodes CASSQFGHMNTEAFF.

As DNA, the CDR3 is TGTGCCAGCAGCTCGGGAGGTGACACTGAAGCTTTCTTT. Amino acid sequence: CASSSGGDTEAFF. This chain connects TRBV5-4 to TRBJ1-1; D is unresolved. The CDR3 has 13 residues. Between the trimmed V and J ends, which lost 3 bases and 3 bases, there was a span of 9 bases. Germline V gene data show CDR1 as SGHNT and CDR2 as YYREEE (reference sequence).

CDR3 nucleotide sequence: TGCAGCGTTCCCGGGAAGACAGGGCCCACTGAAGCTTTCTTT. Translating it yields CSVPGKTGPTEAFF. The chain has TRBV29-1 and TRBJ1-1; the match to TRBD1 covers 7 bases. Trimming at V came to 5 bases and at J to 4 bases, leaving 10 bases not matched to a gene. Germline CDR1 SQVTM, CDR2 ANQGSEA. The CDR3 covers 14 residues.

This clone has a handful of counts. The rearrangement uses TRBV7-9 and TRBJ1-2, with D possibly matching TRBD1 (5 bases). The CDR3 runs to 13 residues. Deletions cut 1 base from V and 6 bases from J, with 9 bases between. Germline V gene sequence: CDR1 SEHNR, CDR2 FQNEAQ (reference sequence). CDR3 in DNA: TGTGCCAGCAGCTTAGAACAGGAAGATGGCTACACCTTC. Translating gives CASSLEQEDGYTF.

The chain uses TRBV18 and TRBJ1-1, with 7 positions matching TRBD1. Germline CDR1 KGHSH, CDR2 LQKENI. The CDR3 has 16 amino acids. Losses at the gene ends were 2 bases for V and 3 bases for J; bases not matched to a gene: 9. DNA for the CDR3: TGTGCCAGCTCACCAAGACAGGGCTACGGGGACACTGAAGCTTTCTTT. Translating gives CASSPRQGYGDTEAFF. The complete variable domain, with remaining parts taken from reference TRBV18 and TRBJ1-1, reads NAGVMQNPRHLVRRRGQEARLRCSPMKGHSHVYWYRQLPEEGLKFMVYLQKENIIDESGMPKERFSAEFPKEGPSILRIQQVVRGDSAAYFCASSPRQGYGDTEAFFGQGTRLTVV.

This clone was counted a single time. The genes are TRBV12-3 or TRBV12-4 and TRBJ1-2; D may be TRBD1 (6 bases). V was trimmed by 6 bases and J by 0 bases, leaving 8 bases between them. This CDR3 is 13 amino acids long. In DNA form, the CDR3 reads TGTGCCAGCAGGGACAGCACTAACTATGGCTACACCTTC. Translation: CASRDSTNYGYTF.

J is TRBJ1-1 and V is TRBV7-9; D ambiguous. The V gene's germline CDR1 is SEHNR and CDR2 FQNEAQ (reference sequence). The CDR3 spans 14 residues. V lost 5 bases, J lost 4 bases, and 14 bases lay in between. DNA for the CDR3: TGTGCCAGCAGCCAAGGAGGGTTGCTCACTGAAGCTTTCTTT. As protein: CASSQGGLLTEAFF.

The V call is TRBV2, the J call TRBJ1-2; the match to TRBD1 covers 7 bases. The CDR3 is made up of 13 amino acids. Trimming removed 6 bases from V and 4 bases from J; junction bases left unmatched: 5. Germline V gene data show CDR1 as SNHLY and CDR2 as FYNNEI. CDR3 in amino acids: CASRDGTVYGYTF. The DNA of the CDR3 is TGTGCCAGCAGGGATGGGACAGTCTATGGCTACACCTTC.

This chain joins TRBV5-1 and TRBJ1-6; D is unresolved. The ends were cut back, 0 bases at V and 0 bases at J, with 10 bases in the middle. Germline CDR1 SGHRS, CDR2 YFSETQ. The CDR3 is made up of 17 amino acids. Here the CDR3 reads CASSLEPGSSYNSPLHF. The CDR3 DNA sequence: TGCGCCAGCAGCTTGGAACCGGGAAGCTCCTATAATTCACCCCTCCACTTT.

The chain combines TRBV5-1 with TRBJ2-2; D is perhaps TRBD1 (5 bases). This CDR3 has 15 residues. Germline assignment: CDR1 SGHRS and CDR2 YFSETQ. V shed 5 bases and J shed 0 bases, with 11 bases lying between them. CDR3 amino acids: CASSGSGPNTGELFF. The CDR3 region has the DNA TGCGCCAGCAGTGGATCAGGGCCGAACACCGGGGAGCTGTTTTTT.

The chain combines TRBV7-6 with TRBJ1-3, with D maybe TRBD1 (5 bases). The CDR3 loop spans 14 amino acids. Looked up from germline, CDR1 is SGHVS and CDR2 is FNYEAQ. V was trimmed by 6 bases and J by 3 bases, leaving 12 bases between them. This CDR3 reads CASSTSRGGNTIYF. Here the CDR3 DNA reads TGTGCCAGCAGTACCAGTAGGGGTGGAAACACCATATATTTT.

V usage is TRBV27 and J usage is TRBJ2-1; maybe TRBD2 (6 bases). Trimming left V 5 bases short and J 6 bases short, with 20 bases between. This CDR3 has 16 amino acids. Germline assignment: CDR1 MNHEY and CDR2 SMNVEV (reference sequence). DNA of the CDR3: TGTGCCAGCAGTATCTCCCTAGCGCTCCATGTCAATGAGCAGTTCTTC. It codes for CASSISLALHVNEQFF.

The chain is built from TRBV13 and TRBJ1-2, with D unresolved. This CDR3 has 12 amino acids. Germline assignment: CDR1 PRHDT and CDR2 FYEKMQ (reference sequence). Trimming pared 5 bases from V and 7 bases from J, leaving 11 bases between. The CDR3 DNA reads TGTGCCAGCAGCGCCGAGCTCCGTGGCTACACCTTC. This gives the protein CASSAELRGYTF.

The genes are TRBV21-1 and TRBJ1-1; the table's D call of TRBD1 was not tested on the DNA. TRBV21-1 is labeled a pseudogene. CDR3 length equals 15 residues. The CDR3 DNA reads as TGTGCCAGCAGCAAAATAAGGGGGTGTAGCACTGAAGCTTTCTTT. This sequence encodes CASSKIRGCSTEAFF.

The chain is built from TRBV9 and TRBJ1-1; D is ambiguous. Germline V lookup: CDR1 SGDLS, CDR2 YYNGEE. The ends were cut back, 2 bases at V and 0 bases at J, with 5 bases in the middle. The CDR3 runs to 13 residues. As DNA, the CDR3 is TGTGCCAGCAGCGTTTCATTGAACACTGAAGCTTTCTTT. Translating gives CASSVSLNTEAFF.

This chain links TRBV5-1 with TRBJ1-4, with TRBD1 matching 8 bases. The CDR3 consists of 16 residues. The germline CDR1 and CDR2 sequences are SGHRS and YFSETQ. The trim removed 3 bases at V and 2 bases at J, leaving 6 bases unmatched. The CDR3 DNA sequence: TGCGCCAGCAGCTCCGGCAGGGGGCTTACTAATGAAAAACTGTTTTTT. Translation gives CASSSGRGLTNEKLFF. Together with reference TRBV5-1 and TRBJ1-4, the CDR3 gives the full variable domain: KAGVTQTPRYLIKTRGQQVTLSCSPISGHRSVSWYQQTPGQGLQFLFEYFSETQRNKGNFPGRFSGRQFSNSRSEMNVSTLELGDSALYLCASSSGRGLTNEKLFFGSGTQLSVL.

The V gene is TRBV7-9, the J gene TRBJ2-7; D call uncertain. This CDR3 has 12 residues. The germline CDR1 and CDR2 sequences are SEHNR and FQNEAQ (reference sequence). Trimming left V 2 bases short and J 2 bases short, with 4 bases between. Here the CDR3 reads CASSLSTYEQYF. CDR3 bases: TGTGCCAGCAGCTTATCAACCTACGAGCAGTACTTC.

The V gene is TRBV5-6, the J gene TRBJ1-5; tentatively, D is TRBD1 (6 bases). Germline V gene data show CDR1 as SGHDT and CDR2 as YYEEEE. V lost 1 base and J 7 bases, leaving 18 bases between the germline ends. This CDR3 comprises 16 residues. The CDR3: CASSLWGPKGTQPQHF. The CDR3 DNA reads as TGTGCCAGCAGCTTGTGGGGGCCTAAGGGGACCCAGCCCCAGCATTTT.

In DNA, the CDR3 is TGTGCCAGCTCACCCCCCGGGGGAGACCAGATCAGAGCTTTCTTT. Encoded protein: CASSPPGGDQIRAFF. V and J are TRBV18 and TRBJ1-1, with a possible D match to TRBD1 (5 bases). V shed 3 bases and J shed 10 bases, with 21 bases lying between them. CDR1 and CDR2 from the germline V gene are KGHSH and LQKENI. This CDR3 is 15 amino acids long.

The rearrangement joins TRBV12-3 or TRBV12-4 to TRBJ1-1, with 7 bases fitting TRBD1. The CDR3 covers 13 residues. Losses at the gene ends were 6 bases for V and 6 bases for J; bases not matched to a gene: 7. CDR3 protein: CASSPSDRPEAFF. The CDR3 DNA is TGTGCCAGCAGCCCTTCGGACAGGCCTGAAGCTTTCTTT.

This chain's CDR3 is CASSQENSGGTDTQYF. CDR3 nucleotide sequence: TGTGCCAGCAGCCAAGAGAATAGCGGGGGCACAGATACGCAGTATTTT. V gene TRBV4-2 combines with J gene TRBJ2-3; 8 positions match TRBD2. The V gene's germline CDR1 is LGHNA and CDR2 YNFKEQ. This CDR3 contains 16 residues. Trimming at V came to 0 bases and at J to 1 base, leaving 3 bases not matched to a gene.

The chain employs TRBV5-1 and TRBJ1-4; TRBD1 agrees at 7 bases. This CDR3 region has 16 residues. Germline V CDR1 and CDR2: SGHRS, YFSETQ. V lost 4 bases and J lost 2; bases outside the gene matches: 8. CDR3 nucleotide sequence: TGCGCCAGCAGCCTCCCCGGGACAGCTACTAATGAAAAACTGTTTTTT. Residues: CASSLPGTATNEKLFF. Complete variable domain (other parts from reference TRBV5-1 and TRBJ1-4): KAGVTQTPRYLIKTRGQQVTLSCSPISGHRSVSWYQQTPGQGLQFLFEYFSETQRNKGNFPGRFSGRQFSNSRSEMNVSTLELGDSALYLCASSLPGTATNEKLFFGSGTQLSVL.

V usage is TRBV7-9 and J usage is TRBJ1-1; D might be TRBD1 (6 bases). V dropped 4 bases and J dropped 2 bases, with 17 bases sitting between them. The germline CDR1 and CDR2 sequences are SEHNR and FQNEAQ (reference sequence). This CDR3 spans 16 amino acids. The CDR3 spells CASSSRDNPRNTEAFF. The DNA for the CDR3 is TGTGCCAGCAGCTCCCGGGACAACCCAAGAAACACTGAAGCTTTCTTT.

This clone was detected once. V gene TRBV6-5 combines with J gene TRBJ1-5; 9 nucleotides line up with TRBD1. Germline CDR1 MNHEY, CDR2 SVGAGI. The CDR3 loop spans 15 amino acids. V shed 3 bases and J 4 bases; nucleotides not matched to a gene: 4. CDR3 coding DNA: TGTGCCAGCAGTTATAGGACAGGGGAGAATCAGCCCCAGCATTTT. This codes for CASSYRTGENQPQHF.

The chain couples TRBV30 to TRBJ1-6, with 7 bases identical to TRBD1. Germline CDR1 GTSNPN, CDR2 SVGIG (reference sequence). V shed 4 bases and J 10 bases; nucleotides not matched to a gene: 10. This CDR3 region has 14 residues. The CDR3 protein is CAWTPWQGESPLHF. For the CDR3, the DNA is TGTGCCTGGACCCCCTGGCAGGGGGAATCACCCCTCCACTTT.